This TCR beta chain was captured in a study of CD8 T cells in Susac syndrome (dated by TCRdb to between 2018 and 2020). Study-wide context: Of the Susac syndrome patients who were sequenced, eight or nine were in clinical remission while roughly six had clinically active disease. Susac syndrome patients were therapy-naive, on corticosteroids (some also receiving IVIg), or on IVIg alone at blood withdrawal. Repertoire sequencing was used to test whether CD8+ T cell activation and differentiation in Susac syndrome was antigen driven.

Peripheral blood CD8+ and CD4+ T cells from healthy donors, Susac syndrome patients and multiple sclerosis patients were profiled by high-throughput TCR beta sequencing. Susac syndrome patients met recently defined diagnostic criteria for definite or probable disease. Bulk CD8+ and CD4+ T cells were purified by magnetic negative isolation, whereas CD8+ TEMRA cells were enriched by FACS. Blood was drawn into EDTA tubes, processed within 24 hours, and PBMCs were isolated by density gradient centrifugation. PBMCs destined for TCR sequencing were cryopreserved in liquid nitrogen and later thawed in a 37 °C water bath. Purity of sorted or isolated CD4+, CD8+ and CD8+ TEMRA cells was at least 90%. Overall study results and their limits: No clonal expansion was detected in the CD4+ T cell repertoire of Susac syndrome patients. The number of individuals in the TCR sequencing and HLA analysis was recognized as being relatively small.

The junction shows trimming of 3 bases on V and 4 bases on J, plus 5 bases between the germline ends. The CDR3 spans 12 residues, from the cysteine through the phenylalanine. Just the 36-base CDR3 DNA is kept, in frame starting at base 1. The germline V gene encodes CDR1 KGHSH and CDR2 LQKENI. RNA was extracted using the RNeasy kit, and roughly 0.5 to 1 ug of the RNA was reverse transcribed with random hexamers. The immunoSEQ multiplex PCR assay, which covers 54 Vbeta and 13 Jbeta segments, was used to amplify TCR beta CDR3 regions. PCR amplification bias was corrected using a synthetic template baseline for primer optimization and computational correction. In the authors' own workflow: Reads were assigned to V, D and J genes according to IMGT and analyzed in immunoSEQ Analyzer, with only productive sequences retained. Clonality was computed as one minus Shannon entropy normalized by log2 of the number of productive unique sequences. Public and private clones were assessed among the 100 most prevalent clones of each patient and control. Susac-specific clones were defined as absent from healthy and MS cohorts, 800 to 1,200 published viral clones and other ImmuneACCESS disease sequences. TCRdb reprocessing: public reads trimmed at Q25 with fastp, clones called with MiXCR, in-frame beta chains kept. Rows merge per CDR3 protein into single entries with the most common DNA and genes. None of the V and J calls come from the authors' own analysis; TCRdb made them. The sample yields 95,000 to 150,000 distinct CDR3 sequences; around 96% were counted once. Together, the top ten hold roughly 0.14% of the sample.

This clonotype has a handful of counts. It lacks a known antigen. It has no much larger one-base neighbor in the sample; base qualities were not kept. This TCR was recovered from a human donor with Susac syndrome. The sample taken for sequencing was CD4+ T cells from PBMCs. Recombination linked TRBV18 to TRBJ2-3; possibly the D gene is TRBD1, per 5 matching bases. The CDR3 in this case is CASSPGPDTQYF. Here is the DNA: TGTGCCAGCTCACCGGGGCCAGATACGCAGTATTTT. Here the CDR3 is joined to the reference TRBV18 and TRBJ2-3 genes, and the full variable domain is: NAGVMQNPRHLVRRRGQEARLRCSPMKGHSHVYWYRQLPEEGLKFMVYLQKENIIDESGMPKERFSAEFPKEGPSILRIQQVVRGDSAAYFCASSPGPDTQYFGPGTRLTVL.